One and the same sample provided the 6 T cell receptor beta chains below, sequenced in a study of blood T cell repertoires in COVID-19. The method was immunoSEQ multiplex PCR; TCRdb's version includes in-frame clones alone and lacks a portion of them. The sample consists of 150,000 to 170,000 clones, approximately 73% of them appearing once. Sequencing was carried out using peripheral blood. The receptors shown here come from a woman of 80 years or more with acute or convalescent COVID-19.

In its sample, this clone was seen once. One junction end does not reproduce the germline sequence, and a read error may be involved. V usage is TRBV3-1 (or the pseudogene TRBV3-2) and J usage is TRBJ2-2; 9 bases line up with TRBD2. This CDR3 region has 18 residues. Germline V gives CDR1 LGHDT, CDR2 YNNKEL (reference sequence). CDR3 sequence reads: CASSQVNKREVRTEELFF. The CDR3, as DNA: TGTGCCAGCAGCCAAGTGAACAAGCGGGAGGTGAGGACCGAGGAGCTGTTTTTT.

The chain uses TRBV21-1 and TRBJ2-5; TRBD1 is the table's D call, not checked against the DNA. TRBV21-1 has pseudogene status. The CDR3 is 17 amino acids. CDR3 loop: CASYCNRGNLFGETQYF. The CDR3 region has the DNA TGTGCCAGCTACTGTAACAGGGGGAATTTGTTTGGAGAGACCCAGTACTTC.

With regard to this clone: The junction does not match germline at one end; this may be a read error. The chain links TRBV5-1 to TRBJ2-1; 15 nucleotides match TRBD2. Germline V gives CDR1 SGHRS, CDR2 YFSETQ. This CDR3 region has 16 residues. In DNA form, the CDR3 reads TGCGCCAGCAGCATTGGGACTAGCGGGAGGAGTGATGAGCGGTTCTTC. Its translation is CASSIGTSGRSDERFF.

This chain connects TRBV7-6 to TRBJ1-6, with a possible D match to TRBD1 (6 bases). V lost 5 bases to trimming and J lost 9 bases, with 17 bases between them. There are 15 residues in the CDR3. The germline CDR1 and CDR2 sequences are SGHVS and FNYEAQ. The CDR3 protein is CASSRGTGSGSPLHF. Written as DNA, the CDR3 is TGTGCCAGCAGCAGGGGAACAGGGTCCGGTTCACCCCTCCACTTT.

The chain links TRBV12-3 or TRBV12-4 to TRBJ1-2, with 10 bases identical to TRBD1. The CDR3 contains 13 residues. The trim removed 6 bases at V and 7 bases at J, leaving 5 bases unmatched. CDR3 protein: CASSKTGGLGYTF. The CDR3 nucleotides are TGTGCCAGCAGCAAGACAGGGGGCCTTGGCTACACCTTC.

The CDR3 sequence: CASSPTANTEAFF. In DNA, the CDR3 is TGTGCCAGCAGCCCAACAGCGAACACTGAAGCTTTCTTT. The rearrangement uses TRBV28 and TRBJ1-1; D is ambiguous. Germline V lookup: CDR1 MDHEN, CDR2 SYDVKM. This CDR3 comprises 13 residues. V lost 6 bases and J 1 base, leaving 9 bases between the germline ends.